These T cell receptor beta chains were read from a single sample in a study of radiotherapy plus CTLA-4 blockade in lung cancer. Sequencing used immunoSEQ multiplex PCR; TCRdb keeps in-frame clones, though not all of them. The data hold roughly 54,000 clones, with just under 85% observed a single time. Sequencing used peripheral blood, obtained from a patient treated with radiotherapy plus ipilimumab. The source is a human donor with non-small cell lung cancer whose response to radiotherapy plus ipilimumab could not be evaluated. Both conserved end residues are trimmed from each CDR3. Each record gives: clone size, J gene, V gene, CDR3 protein. A row's size may be missing; if present it is once, few, many or a size class.

-	TRBJ2-1	TRBV25-1	ASSGASGSTEQF
once	TRBJ1-2	TRBV29-1	SVALAGTTKGYGYT
-	TRBJ2-2	TRBV7-6	ASSRGLAGGLRNTGELF
-	TRBJ1-2	TRBV7-3	ASSSQQGAGYT
-	TRBJ1-1	TRBV27	ASSPQRTGGANTEAF
-	TRBJ1-5	TRBV2	ASSGGQDNQPQH
-	TRBJ2-3	TRBV5-1	ASSLGGTSGTYPTDTQY
-	TRBJ1-2	TRBV4-3	ASSQDRGGGLWYGYT
-	TRBJ1-2	TRBV9	ASSVASQGENYGYT
-	TRBJ2-7	TRBV6-5	ASSYLASYEQY
once	TRBJ1-5	TRBV2	ASSSNSNQPQH
-	TRBJ1-5	TRBV28	ASSSWDRGNQPQH
few	TRBJ1-5	TRBV4-3	ASSQTLQTSNQPQH
once	TRBJ2-7	TRBV27	ASSLSPAYEQY
-	TRBJ1-1	TRBV27	ASSLYGRGLTEAF
-	TRBJ2-2	TRBV2	ASKREMTGELF
-	TRBJ2-5	TRBV5-1	ASSRALAGAETQY
-	TRBJ2-3	TRBV7-2	ASSALGEGGTQY
once	TRBJ2-7	TRBV7-8	ASSPTSGEAYEQY
few	TRBJ2-7	TRBV7-9	ASSLEAGGHRDEQY
once	TRBJ2-7	TRBV7-9	ASSLNGRAVNEQY
-	TRBJ1-3	TRBV4-2	ASSQVTGSGNTIY